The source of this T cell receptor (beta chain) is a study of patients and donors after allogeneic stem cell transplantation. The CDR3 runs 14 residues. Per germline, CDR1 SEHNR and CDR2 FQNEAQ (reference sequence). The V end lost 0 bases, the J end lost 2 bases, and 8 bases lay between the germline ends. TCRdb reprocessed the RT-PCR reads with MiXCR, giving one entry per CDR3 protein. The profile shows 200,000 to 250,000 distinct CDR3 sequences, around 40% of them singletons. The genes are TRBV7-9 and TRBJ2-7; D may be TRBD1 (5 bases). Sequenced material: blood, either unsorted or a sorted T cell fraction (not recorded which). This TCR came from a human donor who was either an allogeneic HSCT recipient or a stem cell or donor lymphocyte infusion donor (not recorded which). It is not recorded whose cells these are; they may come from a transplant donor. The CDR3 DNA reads TGTGCCAGCAGCTTAGCTGCAGGGACCTACGAGCAGTACTTC. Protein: CASSLAAGTYEQYF.